This T cell receptor beta chain was identified in a study of blood T cells in healthy people across ages. The second PCR ran about 6 to 12 cycles with a sample-barcoded 5' primer and J-beta primers. TCRdb analysed the 5' RACE reads with MiXCR anew, one entry per CDR3 protein. The sample has 1.5 million to 2 million distinct CDR3 sequences; about 35% are singletons. Overall study results and limits: The fall in TCR beta diversity per million T cells was roughly linear with age.

Details on this clonotype: The antigen is unknown.

Trimming removed 5 bases from V and 2 bases from J; junction bases left unmatched: 6. This CDR3 is 15 amino acids long. Germline V gene data show CDR1 as DFQATT and CDR2 as SNEGSKA (reference sequence). Donor samples were obtained from healthy Caucasian individuals from Russia, aged about 6 to 100. Isolating PBMCs gave at least 6 million of these cells per sample. Extraction yielded at least 5 micrograms of total RNA per sample. This TCR was sampled from a young woman in good health. Sequencing was performed on blood. The rearrangement joins TRBV20-1 to TRBJ2-6; TRBD1 agrees at 7 bases. The CDR3 DNA sequence: TGCAGTGCTTCGACAGGGCTCCCTGGGGCCAACGTCCTGACTTTC. Protein: CSASTGLPGANVLTF.